This is a list of T cell receptor beta chains from one sample in a study of blood T cell repertoires in COVID-19. Produced via immunoSEQ multiplex PCR; TCRdb's table is partial and in-frame only. The sample shows 200,000 to 300,000 clones, about 85% of them seen only once. What was sequenced was peripheral blood. The receptors come from a man aged 55 to 70 with acute or convalescent COVID-19. CDR3s include the opening cysteine and the closing phenylalanine or tryptophan. Clone sizes are given selectively: once, few, many, or a class where the clone is expanded.

v_call: TRBV6-2/TRBV6-3; clone_size: -; cdr3_aa: CASSYGSGGGETQYF
v_call: TRBV6-1; clone_size: -; cdr3_aa: CASSETGTGANVLTF
v_call: TRBV9; clone_size: few; cdr3_aa: CASSVAPRSTEAFF
v_call: TRBV7-9; clone_size: -; cdr3_aa: CASSLRGGPNEQFF
v_call: TRBV27; clone_size: -; cdr3_aa: CASSPGTSGSLGQYF
v_call: TRBV6-1; clone_size: -; cdr3_aa: CASSEVRLAGAPDTQYF
v_call: TRBV6-5; clone_size: few; cdr3_aa: CAIRGPSGGRYEQFF
v_call: TRBV3-1/TRBV3-2; clone_size: once; cdr3_aa: CASSQDAPIPGTGRYEQYF
v_call: TRBV6-5; clone_size: once; cdr3_aa: CASSYGGRETQYF
v_call: TRBV5-1; clone_size: -; cdr3_aa: CASSFTPLGLAGYNEQFF
v_call: TRBV23-1; clone_size: -; cdr3_aa: CASSRGQVPPRNSPLHF
v_call: TRBV18; clone_size: -; cdr3_aa: CASSPQGQIYEQYF
v_call: TRBV27; clone_size: -; cdr3_aa: CASRGRDNYEQYF
v_call: TRBV10-3; clone_size: -; cdr3_aa: CAISDRTSGRAEDTQYF
v_call: TRBV7-3; clone_size: many; cdr3_aa: CASSLFRREEEPGELFF
v_call: TRBV7-9; clone_size: few; cdr3_aa: CASSPRWGNTGELFF
v_call: TRBV6-5; clone_size: -; cdr3_aa: CASSRDRGRLYEQYF
v_call: TRBV30; clone_size: few; cdr3_aa: CALMDRVYEQYF
v_call: TRBV2; clone_size: -; cdr3_aa: CASSARTGSGYEQYF
v_call: TRBV7-3; clone_size: -; cdr3_aa: CASTAGLAGNNEQFF
v_call: TRBV5-4; clone_size: -; cdr3_aa: CASSLDRVTKNIQYF
v_call: TRBV5-6; clone_size: -; cdr3_aa: CASSLEGRQLNTEAFF
v_call: TRBV4-3; clone_size: -; cdr3_aa: CASSQGLAESGELFF
v_call: TRBV11-2; clone_size: -; cdr3_aa: CASSHSDGRIHEQYF
v_call: TRBV2; clone_size: -; cdr3_aa: CASTGQGGQPQHF
v_call: TRBV7-2; clone_size: -; cdr3_aa: CASSLISSTRLANYGYTF
v_call: TRBV6-1; clone_size: -; cdr3_aa: CASSVSPGAGGNQPQHF
v_call: TRBV7-6; clone_size: -; cdr3_aa: CASSLSTGSTEAFF
v_call: TRBV7-9; clone_size: -; cdr3_aa: CASASPGVEMGNIQYF
v_call: TRBV5-4; clone_size: few; cdr3_aa: CASSKGGGNPPNNEQFF
v_call: TRBV5-4; clone_size: -; cdr3_aa: CASSLGPGQASTDTQYF
v_call: TRBV5-8; clone_size: -; cdr3_aa: CASSLGGVSYEQYF
v_call: TRBV27; clone_size: -; cdr3_aa: CASSLSGLVNTEAFF
v_call: TRBV7-3; clone_size: -; cdr3_aa: CASSLMPSGASGANVLTF
v_call: TRBV28; clone_size: -; cdr3_aa: CASSLSGHRGYTF
v_call: TRBV12-5; clone_size: -; cdr3_aa: CASGPEGGLAGAYEQYF
v_call: TRBV7-3; clone_size: -; cdr3_aa: CASSSDRDSEAFF
v_call: TRBV18; clone_size: -; cdr3_aa: CASSLGSGGYNEQFF
v_call: TRBV3-1/TRBV3-2; clone_size: -; cdr3_aa: CASSQVPRTGSYEQYF
v_call: TRBV4-1; clone_size: -; cdr3_aa: CASSHLLAGADEQYF
v_call: TRBV15; clone_size: -; cdr3_aa: CATSRDFYSYNEQFF
v_call: TRBV15; clone_size: few; cdr3_aa: CATREAQGVLTGELFF
v_call: TRBV15; clone_size: few; cdr3_aa: CATSRTVISNQPQHF
v_call: TRBV15; clone_size: once; cdr3_aa: CATSRARTRVVETQYF
v_call: TRBV7-2; clone_size: -; cdr3_aa: CASSFTGTAGNTIYF
v_call: TRBV7-6; clone_size: -; cdr3_aa: CASSVSQGSGNQPQHF
v_call: TRBV10-1; clone_size: few; cdr3_aa: CASSHEPGGRICQPQHF
v_call: TRBV6-5; clone_size: -; cdr3_aa: CASRGQGAGSTEAFF
v_call: TRBV6-6; clone_size: -; cdr3_aa: CASSSTGATNEKLFF
v_call: TRBV11-2; clone_size: -; cdr3_aa: CASSLEGGRMAQYF
v_call: TRBV5-8; clone_size: -; cdr3_aa: CASSLAWGAGANVLTF
v_call: TRBV7-8; clone_size: few; cdr3_aa: CASSLQASTDTQYF
v_call: TRBV19; clone_size: -; cdr3_aa: CASSIDHGQGNGYTF